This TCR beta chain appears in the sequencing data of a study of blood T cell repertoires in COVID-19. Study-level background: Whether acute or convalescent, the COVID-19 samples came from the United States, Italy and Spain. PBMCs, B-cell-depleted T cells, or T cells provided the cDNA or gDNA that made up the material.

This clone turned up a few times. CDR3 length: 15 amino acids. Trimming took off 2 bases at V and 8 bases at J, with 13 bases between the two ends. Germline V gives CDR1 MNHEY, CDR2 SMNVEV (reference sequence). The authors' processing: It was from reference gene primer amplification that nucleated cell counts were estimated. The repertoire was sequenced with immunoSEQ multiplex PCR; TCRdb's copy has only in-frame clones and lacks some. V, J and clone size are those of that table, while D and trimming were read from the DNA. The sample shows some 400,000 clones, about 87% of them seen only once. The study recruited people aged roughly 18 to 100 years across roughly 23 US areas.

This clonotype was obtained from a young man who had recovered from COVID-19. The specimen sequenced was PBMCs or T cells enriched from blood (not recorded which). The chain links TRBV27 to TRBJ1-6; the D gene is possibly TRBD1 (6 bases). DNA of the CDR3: TGTGCCAGCAGTTTAAAGCCGGGGGGCGATTCACCCCTCCACTTT. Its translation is CASSLKPGGDSPLHF.